Shown below are 6 T cell receptor beta chains from a single sample sequenced in a study of blood T cell repertoires in COVID-19. The table came from immunoSEQ multiplex PCR; TCRdb's copy has only in-frame clones and leaves some out. Here the sample spans around 130,000 clones, about four fifths being singletons. Sequenced sample: PBMCs or T cells enriched from blood (not recorded which). The source of these receptors is a woman aged 45-65 years with acute COVID-19.

V and J are TRBV3-1 (or the pseudogene TRBV3-2) and TRBJ2-7; 7 bases match TRBD2. The germline V gene encodes CDR1 LGHDT and CDR2 YNNKEL (reference sequence). The V segment lost 0 bases and the J segment 3 bases; nucleotides outside the gene matches: 5. This CDR3 is built from 15 residues. CDR3 sequence reads: CASSQDPSGIYEQYF. The CDR3 DNA is TGTGCCAGCAGCCAAGATCCAAGCGGGATCTACGAGCAGTACTTC.

The chain couples TRBV6-2 or TRBV6-3 to TRBJ1-5, with 7 positions matching TRBD1. V shed 2 bases and J 5 bases; nucleotides not matched to a gene: 6. The CDR3 runs 15 residues. CDR1 is MNHEY and CDR2 is SVGEGT in the germline V gene. CDR3 in DNA: TGTGCCAGCAGTTACCCTCATGACAGGGATCAGCCCCAGCATTTT. The encoded protein is CASSYPHDRDQPQHF.

J is TRBJ2-7 and V is TRBV9; D is possibly TRBD1 (5 bases). Germline values: CDR1 SGDLS, CDR2 YYNGEE. V was shortened by 0 bases and J by 6 bases, with 10 bases between the two germline ends. The CDR3 has 13 residues. CDR3 amino acids: CASSVDYQGEQYF. The DNA of the CDR3 is TGTGCCAGCAGCGTAGACTACCAGGGCGAGCAGTACTTC. Combining the CDR3 with reference TRBV9 and TRBJ2-7 gives the whole variable domain DSGVTQTPKHLITATGQRVTLRCSPRSGDLSVYWYQQSLDQGLQFLIQYYNGEERAKGNILERFSAQQFPDLHSELNLSSLELGDSALYFCASSVDYQGEQYFGPGTRLTVT.

The chain couples TRBV4-1 to TRBJ2-3; 13 bases are shared with TRBD2. The CDR3 runs 17 residues. CDR1 and CDR2 from the germline V gene are MGHRA and YSYEKL. J gave up 6 bases and V 1 base, and 7 bases lay outside the gene matches. This CDR3 reads CASSQVILAGGPDTQYF. The DNA for the CDR3 is TGCGCCAGCAGCCAAGTTATACTAGCGGGAGGGCCGGATACGCAGTATTTT.

This clone occurred a few times. The J gene is TRBJ1-1, the V gene TRBV28; possible D gene TRBD1, 6 bases. This CDR3 has 12 amino acids. Germline V lookup: CDR1 MDHEN, CDR2 SYDVKM. Trimming took off 6 bases at V and 8 bases at J, with 13 bases between the two ends. The CDR3 nucleotides are TGTGCCAGCAGAGCACACAGGGTCGAAGCTTTCTTT. This gives the protein CASRAHRVEAFF.

The chain employs TRBV2 and TRBJ2-1, with 11 bases fitting TRBD2. CDR3 length: 14 residues. V shed 6 bases and J 7 bases; nucleotides not matched to a gene: 5. CDR1 is SNHLY and CDR2 is FYNNEI in the germline V gene. CDR3 region: CASRRLAGTNEQFF. Here the CDR3 DNA reads TGTGCCAGCAGAAGACTAGCGGGAACAAATGAGCAGTTCTTC. Supplemented by reference TRBV2 and TRBJ2-1, the full variable domain reads EPEVTQTPSHQVTQMGQEVILRCVPISNHLYFYWYRQILGQKVEFLVSFYNNEISEKSEIFDDQFSVERPDGSNFTLKIRSTKLEDSAMYFCASRRLAGTNEQFFGPGTRLTVL.